The clone carrying this T cell receptor (beta chain) was detected many times. One end of the junction varies from germline; a read error may be responsible. The sample contains more than one DNA sequence encoding this CDR3. From the PCR reads, TCRdb re-called clones with MiXCR. Altogether some 15,000 clones are present, approximately 14% being singletons, with the ten largest covering 15% to 20%. Treatment of any kind had been given to no patient before thyroid surgery. These data originate in a study of metastatic and nonmetastatic thyroid tumors. Germline V gene data show CDR1 as MNHNS and CDR2 as SASEGT. This CDR3 is 12 amino acids long.

V gene TRBV6-1 combines with J gene TRBJ1-2, with a weak D call TRBD1 (5 bases). The clonotype originates from a female donor with papillary thyroid cancer or a benign thyroid nodule (not recorded which). Some clones in this sample may be carry-over from other donors' samples. Sequencing was carried out using blood. The CDR3 region is CANSQDLYGYTF. The CDR3 nucleotides are TGTGCCAATTCACAGGACCTCTATGGTTACACCTTC.